This T cell receptor (beta chain) is from a study of immune evolution from preneoplasia to lung adenocarcinoma. The method was immunoSEQ multiplex PCR; TCRdb's version includes in-frame clones alone and lacks a portion of them. The top ten clones hold 3.5% to 4.5% of a sample with about 10,000 clones, more than 80% of them seen once. Germline-derived CDR1 and CDR2 are SGHNT and YENEEA. This CDR3 contains 13 residues. V shed 5 bases and J shed 4 bases, with 11 bases lying between them. The rearrangement joins TRBV11-3 to TRBJ1-1; no clear D gene. Sequences were obtained from FFPE invasive lung adenocarcinoma tissue. The TCR was taken from a person aged 70 to 80 with invasive lung adenocarcinoma. CDR3 loop: CASSHEASTEAFF. The DNA of the CDR3 is TGTGCCAGCAGCCATGAGGCGAGCACTGAAGCTTTCTTT.